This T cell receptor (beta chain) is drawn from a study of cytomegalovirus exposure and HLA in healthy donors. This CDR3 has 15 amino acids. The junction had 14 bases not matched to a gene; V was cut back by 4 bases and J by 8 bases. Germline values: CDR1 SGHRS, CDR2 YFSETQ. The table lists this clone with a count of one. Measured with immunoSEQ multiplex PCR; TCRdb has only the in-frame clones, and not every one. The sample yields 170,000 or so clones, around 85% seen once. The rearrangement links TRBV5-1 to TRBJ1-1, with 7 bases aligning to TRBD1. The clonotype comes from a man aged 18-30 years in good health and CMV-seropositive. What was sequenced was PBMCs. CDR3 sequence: CASSLGAKGAPEAFF. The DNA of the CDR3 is TGCGCCAGCAGCCTAGGAGCAAAGGGGGCGCCCGAAGCTTTCTTT.